Many counts were recorded for the clone carrying this TCR beta chain. The junction does not match germline at one end; this may be a read error. The sample belongs to a study of T cells in Graves' hyperthyroidism and ophthalmopathy. Looking at the study overall: Peripheral blood was drawn at first diagnosis, prior to all treatment.

Thyroid ultrasound and orbital computed tomography, with clinical symptoms and serum thyroxine and TRAb, informed diagnoses. RNA transcripts were the template for amplifying TCR beta CDR3 regions. The study used the HTBI primer set for a first-round RT-PCR of the TCR CDR3. Using its own MiXCR run on the multiplex PCR reads, TCRdb lists one record per CDR3 protein. Of some 550,000 distinct CDR3 sequences listed, approximately 16% were seen once; the top ten hold under 3.5%. CDR3 length equals 15 residues. Germline V gene lookup returns CDR1 DFQATT and CDR2 SNEGSKA (reference sequence). The chain couples TRBV20-1 to TRBJ1-1; perhaps TRBD1 as D (5 bases). Sequenced input: blood. The receptor was isolated from a woman aged 40 to 50 with Graves' ophthalmopathy. Here the CDR3 DNA reads TGCAGTGCTGAAGTTGGGGGGGGGGTGAACGCTGAAGCTTTCTTT. Translating gives CSAEVGGGVNAEAFF.